This T cell receptor (beta chain) was documented in a study of blood T cells in healthy people across ages. This clonotype has only a few counts. The target antigen is unknown. With a J-beta primer mix and a sample-barcoded 5' primer, a second PCR ran 7 to 11 cycles. MiXCR, applied by TCRdb to the 5' RACE reads, yields one record per CDR3 protein. This table holds about a million distinct CDR3 sequences, just over 50% found once. The CDR3 has 15 amino acids. Per the germline V gene, CDR1 is KGHDR and CDR2 is SFDVKD. The germline V and J ends were trimmed by 4 bases and 2 bases, with 13 bases remaining between them. Study-wide results and limits: Naive T cell percentage strongly correlated with TCR beta diversity. TCR beta diversity per million T cells fell roughly linearly with age. Researchers said unsorted PBMCs prevented a conclusive naive versus antigen-experienced comparison.

V usage is TRBV24-1 and J usage is TRBJ2-5; D is possibly TRBD1 (6 bases). The source material was blood. The receptor was derived from a woman in her sixties or seventies in good health. The CDR3 DNA sequence: TGTGCCACCAGTGACCGTGACAGGCTTCAAGAGACCCAGTACTTC. Amino acid sequence: CATSDRDRLQETQYF.